Below, one T cell receptor beta chain is given with its context. Its binding antigen is unknown. The record has no base qualities; no much larger clone is one base away. After removal of 3 bases from V and 1 base from J, the junction retains 8 bases not matched to a gene. The germline V gene gives CDR1 as KGHSH and CDR2 as LQKENI. The CDR3 holds 16 amino acids from the cysteine to the phenylalanine. Only the CDR3 portion is preserved as DNA: 48 bases, with reading frame beginning at the first base. Peripheral blood CD8+ and CD4+ T cells from healthy donors, Susac syndrome patients and multiple sclerosis patients were profiled using high-throughput TCR beta sequencing. The multiple sclerosis controls were treatment-naive patients who had stable or active relapsing-remitting disease and met the revised McDonald criteria. Bulk CD8+ and CD4+ T cells were purified by magnetic negative isolation, while CD8+ TEMRA cells were enriched using FACS. Blood was drawn into EDTA tubes, processed within 24 hours, and PBMCs were isolated by density gradient centrifugation. PBMCs destined for TCR sequencing were cryopreserved in liquid nitrogen and later thawed in a 37 °C water bath. The sorted or isolated CD4+, CD8+ and CD8+ TEMRA cells had a purity of 90% or higher.

This record belongs to a study of CD8 T cells in Susac syndrome (dated by TCRdb to about 2019). For context, the study as a whole: Whether CD8+ T cell activation and differentiation in Susac syndrome was antigen driven was tested using repertoire sequencing.

Findings and caveats that apply to the study as a whole: The number of individuals in the TCR sequencing and HLA analysis was acknowledged as relatively small.

RNA was extracted using the RNeasy kit, and roughly 0.5 to 1 microgram was reverse transcribed with random hexamers. TCR beta CDR3 regions were amplified with the immunoSEQ multiplex PCR assay covering 54 Vbeta and 13 Jbeta segments. PCR amplification bias was corrected by using a synthetic template baseline for primer optimization and computational correction. Regarding the original processing steps: Reads were assigned to V, D and J genes according to IMGT and analyzed in immunoSEQ Analyzer, with only productive sequences retained. Clonality was calculated as one minus the Shannon entropy normalized by log2 of the number of productive unique sequences. For each patient and control, public and private clones were evaluated among the 100 most prevalent clones. Clones were defined as Susac-specific when absent from the healthy and MS cohorts, from over 950 published viral clones and from other ImmuneACCESS disease sequences. The public reads were reprocessed in TCRdb via fastp at Q25 and MiXCR, keeping in-frame beta chains. CDR3 protein duplicates are merged, each entry listing the most common genes and DNA. Clone size and V and J calls follow TCRdb, not the original study. Counted in this sample were around 120,000 distinct CDR3 sequences; approximately 94% of them appeared once. About 0.12% of the sample rests with the top ten.

The specimen was CD4+ T cells from PBMCs. The sequence was obtained from a human donor with multiple sclerosis. The V and J genes are TRBV18 and TRBJ2-7; TRBD2 aligns with 8 central bases. The DNA sequence is as follows: TGTGCCAGCTCACCCCTACGCCGGGAGGGATCCTACGAGCAGTACTTC. This codes for CASSPLRREGSYEQYF.